Listed below are T cell receptor beta chains from one sample, sequenced in a study of blood T cell repertoires in COVID-19. The table came from immunoSEQ multiplex PCR; TCRdb's copy has only in-frame clones and leaves some out. The sample shows approximately 240,000 clones, about 86% of them seen only once. The specimen sequenced was peripheral blood. All receptors derive from an older woman with acute or convalescent COVID-19. Each CDR3 is given with its conserved first and last residue. A D gene is named only where the DNA matches it firmly. A row's size may be missing; if present it is once, few, many or a size class.

clone_size	d_call	v_call	j_call	cdr3_aa	cdr3_nt
.	TRBD1	TRBV9	TRBJ2-5	CASSVLTGGNQETQYF	TGTGCCAGCAGCGTACTGACAGGGGGGAACCAAGAGACCCAGTACTTC
.	TRBD1	TRBV7-3	TRBJ2-3	CASSWTGGTDTQYF	TGTGCCAGCAGCTGGACAGGGGGCACAGATACGCAGTATTTT
.	.	TRBV19	TRBJ1-1	CASSIEYLAEAFF	TGTGCCAGTAGTATCGAGTATCTAGCTGAAGCTTTCTTT
.	.	TRBV20-1	TRBJ1-6	CSASLGPGQGSLHF	TGCAGTGCTAGTCTGGGGCCGGGCCAGGGGTCCCTCCACTTT
.	TRBD1	TRBV5-6	TRBJ1-3	CASSQLGTGSGNTIYF	TGTGCCAGCAGCCAACTTGGGACAGGCTCTGGAAACACCATATATTTT
.	.	TRBV6-6	TRBJ1-1	CASSYGGLVSEAFF	TGTGCCAGCAGTTACGGGGGGTTGGTTTCTGAAGCTTTCTTT
.	.	TRBV30	TRBJ1-2	CAWNGIGDGYTF	TGTGCCTGGAACGGGATTGGGGATGGCTACACCTTC
.	.	TRBV28	TRBJ1-5	CASSFGGADQPQHF	TGTGCCAGCAGTTTCGGGGGAGCGGATCAGCCCCAGCATTTT
.	.	TRBV5-4	TRBJ1-1	CASSQSQANTEAFF	TGTGCCAGCAGCCAGAGTCAGGCGAACACTGAAGCTTTCTTT
.	.	TRBV6-5	TRBJ2-3	CASSYAQVTDTQYF	TGTGCCAGCAGTTACGCCCAGGTCACAGATACGCAGTATTTT
.	.	TRBV28	TRBJ1-6	CASSFTGSYNSPLHF	TGTGCCAGCAGTTTCACAGGTTCCTATAATTCACCCCTCCACTTT
few	TRBD1	TRBV14	TRBJ1-2	CASSHGQGDYGYTF	TGTGCCAGCAGCCATGGACAGGGCGACTATGGCTACACCTTC
.	.	TRBV5-1	TRBJ2-7	CASSSVEGYEQYF	TGCGCCAGCAGCTCGGTTGAGGGCTACGAGCAGTACTTC